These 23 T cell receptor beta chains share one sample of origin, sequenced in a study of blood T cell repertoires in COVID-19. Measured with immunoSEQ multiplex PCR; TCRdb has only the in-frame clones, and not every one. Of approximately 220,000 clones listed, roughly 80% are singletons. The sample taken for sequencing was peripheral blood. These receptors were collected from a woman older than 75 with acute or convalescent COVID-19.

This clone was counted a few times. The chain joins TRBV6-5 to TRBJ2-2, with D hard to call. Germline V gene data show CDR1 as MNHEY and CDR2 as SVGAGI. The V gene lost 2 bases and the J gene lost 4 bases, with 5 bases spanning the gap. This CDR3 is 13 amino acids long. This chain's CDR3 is CASSYPGTGELFF. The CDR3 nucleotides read TGTGCCAGCAGTTACCCGGGCACCGGGGAGCTGTTTTTT.

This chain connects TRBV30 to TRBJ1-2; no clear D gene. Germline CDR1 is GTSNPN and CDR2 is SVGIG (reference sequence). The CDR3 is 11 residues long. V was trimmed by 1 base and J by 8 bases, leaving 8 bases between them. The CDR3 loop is CAWSGGVGYTF. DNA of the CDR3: TGTGCCTGGAGTGGAGGAGTCGGCTACACCTTC.

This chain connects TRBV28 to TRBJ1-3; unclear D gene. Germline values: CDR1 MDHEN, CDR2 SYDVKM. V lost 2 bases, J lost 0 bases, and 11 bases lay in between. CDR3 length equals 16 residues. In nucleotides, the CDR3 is TGTGCCAGCAGTTTAGTGGGCCTGAGCTCTGGAAACACCATATATTTT. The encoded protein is CASSLVGLSSGNTIYF.

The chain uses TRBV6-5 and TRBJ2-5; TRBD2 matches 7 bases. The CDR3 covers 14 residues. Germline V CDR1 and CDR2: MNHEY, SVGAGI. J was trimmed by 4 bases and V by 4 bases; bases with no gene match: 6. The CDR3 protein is CASSWGRGGETQYF. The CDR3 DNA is TGTGCCAGCAGTTGGGGGAGGGGTGGAGAGACCCAGTACTTC.

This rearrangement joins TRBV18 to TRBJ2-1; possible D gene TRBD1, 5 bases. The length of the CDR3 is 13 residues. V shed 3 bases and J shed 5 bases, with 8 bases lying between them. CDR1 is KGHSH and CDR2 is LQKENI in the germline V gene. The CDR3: CASSPIRDNEQFF. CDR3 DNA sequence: TGTGCCAGCTCACCCATCAGGGACAATGAGCAGTTCTTC.

The chain's CDR3 is CATSPGGPDNNQPQHF. The CDR3 DNA follows: TGTGCCACCAGCCCTGGGGGCCCGGATAATAATCAGCCCCAGCATTTT. This chain uses TRBV24-1 with TRBJ1-5; a weak D match, TRBD1 (6 bases). V was shortened by 7 bases and J by 4 bases, with 19 bases between the two germline ends. CDR1 and CDR2 (germline): KGHDR, SFDVKD. CDR3 length: 16 amino acids.

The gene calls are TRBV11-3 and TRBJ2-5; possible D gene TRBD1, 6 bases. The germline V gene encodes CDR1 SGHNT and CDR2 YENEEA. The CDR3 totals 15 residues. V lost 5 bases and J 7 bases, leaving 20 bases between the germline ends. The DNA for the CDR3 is TGTGCCAGCAGCCACAGGGCGCTACAAGGGGGGACCCAGTACTTC. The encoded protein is CASSHRALQGGTQYF.

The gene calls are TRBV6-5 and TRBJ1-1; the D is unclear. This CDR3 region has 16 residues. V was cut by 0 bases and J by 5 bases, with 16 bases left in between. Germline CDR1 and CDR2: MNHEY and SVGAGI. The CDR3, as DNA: TGTGCCAGCAGTTACTCGTTACAAAACCCGAGGACTGAAGCTTTCTTT. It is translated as CASSYSLQNPRTEAFF.

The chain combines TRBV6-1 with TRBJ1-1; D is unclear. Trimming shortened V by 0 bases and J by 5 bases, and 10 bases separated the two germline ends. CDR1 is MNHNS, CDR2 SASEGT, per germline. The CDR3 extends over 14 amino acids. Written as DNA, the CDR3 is TGTGCCAGCAGTGAAGCGCAGTGGCCTACTGAAGCTTTCTTT. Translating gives CASSEAQWPTEAFF.

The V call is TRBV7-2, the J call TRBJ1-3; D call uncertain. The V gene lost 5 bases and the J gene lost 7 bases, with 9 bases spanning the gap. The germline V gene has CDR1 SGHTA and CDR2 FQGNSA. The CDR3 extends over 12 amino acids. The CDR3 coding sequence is TGTGCCAGCAGCCAGACGGGGAACACCATATATTTT. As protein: CASSQTGNTIYF.

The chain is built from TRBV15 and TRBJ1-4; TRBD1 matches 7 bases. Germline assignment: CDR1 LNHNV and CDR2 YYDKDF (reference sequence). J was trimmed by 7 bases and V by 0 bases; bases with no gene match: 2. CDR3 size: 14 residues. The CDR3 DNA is TGTGCCACCAGCAGAGATCAGGGGGGTGAAAAACTGTTTTTT. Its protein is CATSRDQGGEKLFF.

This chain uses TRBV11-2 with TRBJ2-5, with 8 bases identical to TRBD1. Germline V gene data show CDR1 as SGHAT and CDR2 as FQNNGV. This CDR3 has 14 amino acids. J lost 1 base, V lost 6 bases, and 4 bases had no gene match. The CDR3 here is CASSHQGAQETQYF. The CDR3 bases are TGTGCCAGCAGTCATCAGGGGGCCCAAGAGACCCAGTACTTC.

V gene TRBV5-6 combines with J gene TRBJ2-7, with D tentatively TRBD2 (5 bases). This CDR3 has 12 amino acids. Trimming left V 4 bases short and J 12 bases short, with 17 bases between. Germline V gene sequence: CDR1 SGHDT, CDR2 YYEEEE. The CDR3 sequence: CASSPRVAPLYF. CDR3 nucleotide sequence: TGTGCCAGCAGCCCCCGGGTAGCGCCATTGTACTTC.

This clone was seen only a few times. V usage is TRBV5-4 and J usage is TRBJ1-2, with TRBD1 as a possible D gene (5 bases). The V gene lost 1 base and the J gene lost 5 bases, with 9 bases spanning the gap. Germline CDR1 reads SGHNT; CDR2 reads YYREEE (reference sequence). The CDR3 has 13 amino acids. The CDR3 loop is CASSLPGKYGYTF. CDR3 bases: TGTGCCAGCAGCTTGCCAGGGAAATATGGCTACACCTTC.

The chain's CDR3 is CASSLRSRQGAGETQYF. CDR3 bases: TGTGCCAGCAGTCTCCGATCCAGACAGGGGGCGGGAGAGACCCAGTACTTC. The rearrangement joins TRBV27 to TRBJ2-5, with 10 positions matching TRBD1. V shed 5 bases, J shed 4 bases, and the junction held 13 bases outside the gene matches. Germline V gene sequence: CDR1 MNHEY, CDR2 SMNVEV (reference sequence). The CDR3 runs 17 residues.

This CDR3 reads CASSPQSGLGGNEAFF. The CDR3 nucleotides read TGTGCCAGCTCCCCCCAGAGCGGCCTAGGGGGCAATGAAGCTTTCTTT. The chain joins TRBV18 to TRBJ1-1; 7 nucleotides match TRBD1. With V trimmed by 6 bases and J by 7 bases, 17 bases remained unmatched. The CDR3 is 16 residues long. In germline, CDR1 is KGHSH, CDR2 LQKENI. The variable domain in full, completed from reference TRBV18 and TRBJ1-1, reads NAGVMQNPRHLVRRRGQEARLRCSPMKGHSHVYWYRQLPEEGLKFMVYLQKENIIDESGMPKERFSAEFPKEGPSILRIQQVVRGDSAAYFCASSPQSGLGGNEAFFGQGTRLTVV.

The CDR3 DNA reads TGTGCCAGCAGCTGGGTAGGGGGCAGGGTGGACGAGCAGTACTTC. Translation gives CASSWVGGRVDEQYF. This chain connects TRBV7-2 to TRBJ2-7; 7 bases map to TRBD1. From germline, CDR1 is SGHTA and CDR2 FQGNSA. CDR3 length equals 15 residues. Trimming at V came to 4 bases and at J to 5 bases, leaving 11 bases not matched to a gene.

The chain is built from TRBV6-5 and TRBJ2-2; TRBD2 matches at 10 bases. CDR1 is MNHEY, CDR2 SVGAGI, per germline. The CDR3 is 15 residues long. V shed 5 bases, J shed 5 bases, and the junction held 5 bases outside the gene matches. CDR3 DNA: TGTGCCAGCAGTCCGAGCGGGGGGGCGACCGGGGAGCTGTTTTTT. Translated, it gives CASSPSGGATGELFF.

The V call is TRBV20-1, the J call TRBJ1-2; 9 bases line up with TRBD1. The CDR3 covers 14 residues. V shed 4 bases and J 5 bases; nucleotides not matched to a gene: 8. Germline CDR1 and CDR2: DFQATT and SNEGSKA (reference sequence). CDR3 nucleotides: TGCAGTGCTAATGAGGACAGGGGAGGGTATGGCTACACCTTC. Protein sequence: CSANEDRGGYGYTF.

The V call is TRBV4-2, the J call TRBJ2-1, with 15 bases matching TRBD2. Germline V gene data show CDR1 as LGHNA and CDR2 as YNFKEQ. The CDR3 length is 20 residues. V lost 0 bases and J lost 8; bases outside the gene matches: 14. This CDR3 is CASSQENRWTSGGVLDEQFF. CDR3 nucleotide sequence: TGTGCCAGCAGCCAAGAGAACAGATGGACTAGCGGGGGGGTCTTAGATGAGCAGTTCTTC.

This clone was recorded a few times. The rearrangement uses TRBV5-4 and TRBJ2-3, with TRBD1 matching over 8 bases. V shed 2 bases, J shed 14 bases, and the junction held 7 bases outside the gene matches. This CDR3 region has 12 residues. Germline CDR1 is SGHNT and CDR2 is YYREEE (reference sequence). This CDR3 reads CASSLGQGGLYF. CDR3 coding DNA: TGTGCCAGCAGCTTAGGACAGGGAGGTCTGTATTTT.

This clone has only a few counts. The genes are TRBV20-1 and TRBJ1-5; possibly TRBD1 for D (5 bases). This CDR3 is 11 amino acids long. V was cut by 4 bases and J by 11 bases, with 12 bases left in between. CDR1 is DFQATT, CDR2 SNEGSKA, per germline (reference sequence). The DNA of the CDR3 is TGCAGTGCTATCGACAGTCTTGCCCAGCATTTT. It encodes CSAIDSLAQHF.

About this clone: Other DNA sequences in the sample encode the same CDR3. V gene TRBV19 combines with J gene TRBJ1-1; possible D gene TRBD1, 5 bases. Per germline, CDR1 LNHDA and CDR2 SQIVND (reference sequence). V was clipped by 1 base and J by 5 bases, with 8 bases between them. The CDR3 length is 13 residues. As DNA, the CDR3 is TGTGCCAGTAGTATAGTGGAGGGGACTGAAGCTTTCTTT. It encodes CASSIVEGTEAFF.